A single sample gave rise to the 2 T cell receptor beta chains below, sequenced in a study of vaccination effects on CD4 cells after COVID-19. TCRdb's table, derived via immunoSEQ multiplex PCR, lists solely in-frame clones and lacks some. The sample has some 66,000 clones; under 80% are singletons. Following an approximately 10-day culture, CD4+ T cells were purified. Each participant received a vaccine that was either BNT162b2 or mRNA-1273, given as two doses. These receptors have no identified antigens. The sequences come from CD4+ T cells from PBMCs cultured without peptide, collected after COVID-19 vaccination. The receptors originated from a human donor who received a COVID-19 vaccine.

The rearrangement uses TRBV5-1 and TRBJ2-2, with TRBD2 matching over 13 bases. V shed 4 bases and J 7 bases; nucleotides not matched to a gene: 13. This CDR3 is 18 amino acids long. CDR1 SGHRS and CDR2 YFSETQ come from the germline V gene. As DNA, the CDR3 is TGCGCCAGCAGCAACACGGGACTAGCGGGGTCCCGAGACGGGGAGCTGTTTTTT. It translates to CASSNTGLAGSRDGELFF.

The chain combines TRBV15 with TRBJ1-2; possible D gene TRBD1, 5 bases. V lost 0 bases and J lost 2, with 16 bases in between. CDR1 is LNHNV, CDR2 YYDKDF, per germline (reference sequence). CDR3 length: 17 residues. The CDR3 bases are TGTGCCACCAGCAGAGATCCAGGAACCAGGGTGAACTATGGCTACACCTTC. Translation: CATSRDPGTRVNYGYTF.